The entry below gives a single T cell receptor (beta chain) sequence along with its context. Clinical history reported by participants formed the basis on which cohorts were assigned. Symptom resolution, clearance, or two negative PCRs marked the recovered donors of Cohort 3. These data originate in a study of blood T cell repertoires in COVID-19. Study information: T cells, B-cell-depleted T cells, or PBMCs supplied cDNA or gDNA.

The CDR3 consists of 19 residues. The ends were cut back, 1 base at V and 0 bases at J, with 19 bases in the middle. Germline V CDR1 and CDR2: SGHNT, YENEEA. Authors' processing steps: Estimates of nucleated cell counts were drawn from the amplification of reference gene primers. Data came from immunoSEQ multiplex PCR; TCRdb stores just in-frame clones and leaves some out. D and trimming were read from the DNA, whereas the V and J calls and clone size are those reported in that table. The table records around 300,000 clones, 90% of them present only once. The clonotype was recovered from a woman aged 25 to 39 who had recovered from COVID-19. Sequenced: PBMCs or T cells enriched from blood (not recorded which). V and J are TRBV11-3 and TRBJ2-1, with a weak D call TRBD1 (6 bases). The CDR3 region is CASSLGVGIQGSSYNEQFF. Here the CDR3 DNA reads TGTGCCAGCAGCTTAGGCGTTGGGATACAGGGAAGCTCCTACAATGAGCAGTTCTTC.